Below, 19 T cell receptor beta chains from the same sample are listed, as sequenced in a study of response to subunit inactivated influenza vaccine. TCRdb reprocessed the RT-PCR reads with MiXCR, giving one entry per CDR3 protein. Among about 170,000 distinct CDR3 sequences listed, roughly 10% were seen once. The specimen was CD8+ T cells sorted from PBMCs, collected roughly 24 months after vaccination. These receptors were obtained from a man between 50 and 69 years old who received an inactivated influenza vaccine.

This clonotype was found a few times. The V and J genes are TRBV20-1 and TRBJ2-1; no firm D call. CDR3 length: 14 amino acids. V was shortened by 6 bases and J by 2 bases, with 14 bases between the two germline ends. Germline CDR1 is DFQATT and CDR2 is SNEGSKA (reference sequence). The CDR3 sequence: CSAVKLLAYNEQFF. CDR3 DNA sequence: TGCAGTGCCGTTAAATTATTAGCCTACAATGAGCAGTTCTTC.

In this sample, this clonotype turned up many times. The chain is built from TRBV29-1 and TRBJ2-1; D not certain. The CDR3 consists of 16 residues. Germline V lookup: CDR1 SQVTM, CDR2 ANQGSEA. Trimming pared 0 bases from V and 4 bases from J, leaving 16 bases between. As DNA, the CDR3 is TGCAGCGTTGAAGAGGTGGCGGAGAGAGGATACAATGAGCAGTTCTTC. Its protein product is CSVEEVAERGYNEQFF.

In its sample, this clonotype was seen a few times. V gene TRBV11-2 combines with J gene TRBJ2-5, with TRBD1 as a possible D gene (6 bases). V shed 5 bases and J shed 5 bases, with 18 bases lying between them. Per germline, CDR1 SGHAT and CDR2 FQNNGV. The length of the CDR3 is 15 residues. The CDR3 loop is CASSPLLQRGETQYF. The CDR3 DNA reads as TGTGCCAGCAGCCCTCTACTGCAAAGGGGGGAGACCCAGTACTTC. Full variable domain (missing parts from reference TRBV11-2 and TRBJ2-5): EAGVAQSPRYKIIEKRQSVAFWCNPISGHATLYWYQQILGQGPKLLIQFQNNGVVDDSQLPKDRFSAERLKGVDSTLKIQPAKLEDSAVYLCASSPLLQRGETQYFGPGTRLLVL.

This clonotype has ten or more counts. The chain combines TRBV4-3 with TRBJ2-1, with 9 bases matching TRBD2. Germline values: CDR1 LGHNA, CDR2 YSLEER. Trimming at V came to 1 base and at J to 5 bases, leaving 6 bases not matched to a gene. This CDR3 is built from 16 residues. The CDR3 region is CASSQVLAGGNNEQFF. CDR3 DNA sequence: TGCGCCAGCAGCCAAGTCCTCGCGGGAGGGAACAATGAGCAGTTCTTC.

CDR3 sequence (DNA): TGCGCCAGCAGCCAGGGGAGTTCGGACAATGAGCAGTTCTTC. It yields the protein CASSQGSSDNEQFF. The V gene is TRBV4-3, the J gene TRBJ2-1, with D perhaps matching TRBD2 (5 bases). Germline CDR1 reads LGHNA; CDR2 reads YSLEER. Between the trimmed V and J ends, which lost 3 bases and 5 bases, there was a span of 11 bases. The CDR3 consists of 14 residues.

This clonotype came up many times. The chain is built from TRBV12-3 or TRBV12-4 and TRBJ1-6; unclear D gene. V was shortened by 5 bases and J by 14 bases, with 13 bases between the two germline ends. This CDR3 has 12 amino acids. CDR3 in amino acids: CASSPALEALHF. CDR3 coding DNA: TGTGCCAGCAGTCCCGCTCTTGAGGCCCTCCACTTT.

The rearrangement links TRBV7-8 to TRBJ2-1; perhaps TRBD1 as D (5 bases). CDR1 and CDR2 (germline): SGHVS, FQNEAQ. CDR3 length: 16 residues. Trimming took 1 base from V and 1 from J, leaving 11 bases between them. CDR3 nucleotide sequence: TGTGCCAGCAGCTTAGGGTTGCCAGGGTCCTACAATGAGCAGTTCTTC. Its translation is CASSLGLPGSYNEQFF.

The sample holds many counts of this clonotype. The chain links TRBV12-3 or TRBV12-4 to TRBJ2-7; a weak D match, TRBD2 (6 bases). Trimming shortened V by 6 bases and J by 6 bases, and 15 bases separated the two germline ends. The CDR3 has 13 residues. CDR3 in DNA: TGTGCCAGCAGCTACGTGCGGGATAGCGAGCAGTACTTC. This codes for CASSYVRDSEQYF.

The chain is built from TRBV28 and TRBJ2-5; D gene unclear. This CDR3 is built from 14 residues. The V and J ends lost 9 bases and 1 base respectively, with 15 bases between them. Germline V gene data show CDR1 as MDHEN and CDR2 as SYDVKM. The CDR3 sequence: CASIPGTRQETQYF. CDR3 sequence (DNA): TGTGCCAGTATCCCCGGTACGCGCCAAGAGACCCAGTACTTC.

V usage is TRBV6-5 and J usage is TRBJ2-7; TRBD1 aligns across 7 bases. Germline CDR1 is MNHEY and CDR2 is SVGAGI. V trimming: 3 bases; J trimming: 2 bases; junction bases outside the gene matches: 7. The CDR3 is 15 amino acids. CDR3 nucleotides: TGTGCCAGCAGTTATAGGCCCGGGACAGCCTACGAGCAGTACTTC. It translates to CASSYRPGTAYEQYF.

CDR3 sequence reads: CASSAGAVRETQYF. The CDR3 region has the DNA TGTGCCAGCAGCGCCGGAGCGGTCAGGGAGACCCAGTACTTC. The genes are TRBV9 and TRBJ2-5, with a tentative D call TRBD2 (5 bases). V was cut by 3 bases and J by 5 bases, with 14 bases left in between. CDR1 SGDLS and CDR2 YYNGEE come from the germline V gene. The CDR3 runs 14 residues.

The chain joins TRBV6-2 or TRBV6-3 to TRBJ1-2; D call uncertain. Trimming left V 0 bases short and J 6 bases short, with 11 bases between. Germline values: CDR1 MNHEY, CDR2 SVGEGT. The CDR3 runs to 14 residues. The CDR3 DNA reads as TGTGCCAGCAGTTACTCTCCGGGCGATAATGGCTACACCTTC. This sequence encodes CASSYSPGDNGYTF.

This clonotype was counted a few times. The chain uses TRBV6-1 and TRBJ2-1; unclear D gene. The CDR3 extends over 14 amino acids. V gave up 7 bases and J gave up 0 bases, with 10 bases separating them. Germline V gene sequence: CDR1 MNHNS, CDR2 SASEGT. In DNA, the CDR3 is TGTGCCAGCACTAGGACGAGCTCCTACAATGAGCAGTTCTTC. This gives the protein CASTRTSSYNEQFF.

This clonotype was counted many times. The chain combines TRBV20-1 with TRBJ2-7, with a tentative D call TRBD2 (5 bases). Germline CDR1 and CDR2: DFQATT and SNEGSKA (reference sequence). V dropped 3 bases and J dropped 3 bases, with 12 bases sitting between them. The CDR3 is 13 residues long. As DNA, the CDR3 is TGCAGTGCTAGCACCGGGATGAACTACGAGCAGTACTTC. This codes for CSASTGMNYEQYF.

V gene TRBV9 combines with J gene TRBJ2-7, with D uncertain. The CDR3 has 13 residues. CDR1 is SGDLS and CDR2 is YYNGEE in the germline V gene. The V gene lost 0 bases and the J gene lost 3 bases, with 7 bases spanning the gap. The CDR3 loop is CASSVVSGYEQYF. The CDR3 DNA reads TGTGCCAGCAGCGTAGTTTCCGGCTACGAGCAGTACTTC.

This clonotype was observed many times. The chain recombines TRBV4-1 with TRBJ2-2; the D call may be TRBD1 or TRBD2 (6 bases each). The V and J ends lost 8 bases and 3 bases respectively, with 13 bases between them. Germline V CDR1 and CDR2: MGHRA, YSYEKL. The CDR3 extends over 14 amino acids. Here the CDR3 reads CASSGDTYTGELFF. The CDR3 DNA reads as TGCGCCAGCTCGGGGGACACATACACCGGGGAGCTGTTTTTT.

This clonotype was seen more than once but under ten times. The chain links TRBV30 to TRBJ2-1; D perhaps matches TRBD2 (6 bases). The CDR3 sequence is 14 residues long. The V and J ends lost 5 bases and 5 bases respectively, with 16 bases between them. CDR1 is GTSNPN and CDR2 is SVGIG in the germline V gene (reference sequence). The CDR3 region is CAWGIGVADNEQFF. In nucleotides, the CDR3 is TGTGCCTGGGGAATTGGGGTAGCGGACAATGAGCAGTTCTTC.

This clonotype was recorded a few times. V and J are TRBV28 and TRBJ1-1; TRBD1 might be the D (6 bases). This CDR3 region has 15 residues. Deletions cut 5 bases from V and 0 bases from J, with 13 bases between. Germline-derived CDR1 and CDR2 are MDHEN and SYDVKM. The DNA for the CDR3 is TGTGCCAGCAGTCACAGGGACCTAATGAACACTGAAGCTTTCTTT. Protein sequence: CASSHRDLMNTEAFF.

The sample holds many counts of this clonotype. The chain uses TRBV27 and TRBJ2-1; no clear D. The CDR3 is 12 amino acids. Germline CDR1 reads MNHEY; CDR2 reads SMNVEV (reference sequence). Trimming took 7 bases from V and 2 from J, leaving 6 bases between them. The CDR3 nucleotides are TGTGCCAGCATTGGAGCCTACAATGAGCAGTTCTTC. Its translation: CASIGAYNEQFF.